The count of the clone carrying this TCR beta chain is one. This entry is derived from a study of blood T cell repertoires in COVID-19. On the study more broadly: PBMCs, B-cell-depleted T cells, or T cells were the source of the cDNA or gDNA that made up the material.

CDR3 length equals 16 residues. Germline lookup yields CDR1 SGHNT and CDR2 YENEEA. Unmatched junction bases numbered 4, after V lost 6 bases and J lost 3 bases. Some clones are missing from TCRdb's copy, which holds only in-frame ones; the method was immunoSEQ multiplex PCR. The repertoire holds about 200,000 clones, with roughly 90% as singletons. This sequence joins TRBV11-3 and TRBJ2-6; 11 bases map to TRBD1. This TCR was sampled from a woman in her 50s with acute or convalescent COVID-19. Sequenced material: peripheral blood. The CDR3 loop is CASSRTGGSGANVLTF. CDR3 sequence (DNA): TGTGCCAGCAGTCGGACAGGGGGCAGTGGGGCCAACGTCCTGACTTTC.